The source of this T cell receptor (beta chain) is a study of regulatory T cells in long-lasting Graves disease (dated by TCRdb to the early 2020s). Some background on the complete study: Patients with newly diagnosed Graves' disease had been on antithyroid drugs for under 3 months. TCR sequencing covered some 13 persistent and around 20 newly diagnosed Graves' disease patients, 33 samples in total. This study used TCR sequencing and RNA sequencing of peripheral blood to compare persistent Graves' disease patients against newly diagnosed Graves' disease patients. The study took place in China and was registered as a clinical trial.

Overall results and qualifications from the work: The authors noted that the small sample size was a limitation that may lower accuracy. Persistent Graves' disease patients showed lower TCR Shannon entropy and fewer highly expanded clones than newly diagnosed patients, suggesting clonal expansion. Sequencing and analysis were limited to the TCR beta chain. Patients with persistent disease shared more public clonotypes (over 2,500) than newly diagnosed patients did (966). Preferential use of TRBV28, TRBJ1-2 and TRBJ2-5 was observed in persistent disease, whereas TRBV20-1 and TRBJ2-1 were favored in newly diagnosed disease. Peripheral blood alone was examined, since thyroid tissue, which constituted the primary lesion, could not be accessed.

Library preparation used multiplex PCR. The data were produced on an Illumina HiSeq 4000. iRepertoire HTBI primers and Arm-PCR amplification of CDR3 regions were used to construct TCR beta libraries. Gel purification was performed on PCR products prior to sequencing. The original pipeline was this. Gene usage analysis of CDR3 amino acid clonotypes used the 62 TRBV and 14 TRBJ segments found across samples. COPE and FqMerger were used to merge filtered high-quality paired reads into contigs. Contigs were aligned with BLAST to IMGT TRBV, TRBD and TRBJ reference genes, and CDR3 was defined per IMGT. Clonotypes above 0.1% frequency were classified as highly expanded clones. Repertoire diversity was measured by Shannon entropy, and V-J evenness by the Gini coefficient. A clonotype found in more than one individual was treated as public. The raw public reads went through TCRdb reprocessing: fastp at Q25, MiXCR clone calling, in-frame beta chains kept. Each CDR3 protein appears once, grouped with its most common genes and DNA. TCRdb's processing, not the authors' own work, is the source of the V and J calls. This sample is represented by roughly 420,000 distinct CDR3 sequences; about 15% of them were singletons. The ten most abundant clones make up 20% to 25% of the sample.

CDR3 length: 15 amino acids, cysteine to phenylalanine. CDR3 DNA is the only sequence kept; it has 45 bases, read in frame from the first base. Deletion took 2 bases off V and 1 base off J, with a span of 11 bases between the germline ends. According to the germline V gene, CDR1 reads MDHEN and CDR2 reads SYDVKM. This clonotype was counted at least ten times. This receptor's antigen is unknown. Base quality data are lacking; no much larger clone is found one base away. Taken with the paper, the label for time point translates to: newly diagnosed GD, antithyroid drugs for less than 3 months. For both TCR sequencing and RNA sequencing, RNA was extracted from PBMCs in TRIzol. The diagnosis of Graves' disease followed American Thyroid Association guidelines. The patients came from an endocrinology department in Xi'an, China. From each patient, nine milliliters of peripheral blood was collected into an EDTA anticoagulant tube. Ficoll Paque Plus density gradient separation was used to isolate PBMCs, and no further T cell sorting was performed. An Agilent 2100 Bioanalyzer and agarose gel were used to check RNA quality, and a NanoDrop 2000 was used to measure RNA concentration.

The same sample was also studied in work on T cells in Graves' hyperthyroidism and ophthalmopathy. From the second report: A patient counted as having stable Graves' hyperthyroidism if no progression to ophthalmopathy occurred over 18 months of follow-up. The hyperthyroidism patients were between 18 and 65 years old and newly diagnosed, with a disease duration of less than 2 months. Any patient with an uncontrolled infection, another autoimmune disease, pregnancy or lactation was excluded. Diagnoses were based on clinical symptoms, serum thyroxine and TRAb, thyroid ultrasound and orbital computed tomography. For the first round of RT-PCR on the TCR CDR3, the HTBI primer set was used together with the Qiagen OneStep RT-PCR kit. Most expanded thyroid clonotypes (frequency above 0.001) were also detected in blood, a finding suggesting that blood repertoires may reflect thyroid immune responses. A 13 V-J signature model separated ophthalmopathy from stable hyperthyroidism, with around 88% sensitivity and approximately 81% specificity in cross-validation and 80%/75% in testing. In validation, progression to ophthalmopathy was predicted by the model with 70.59% sensitivity and 72% to 85% specificity, a median of 6.5 months before onset. To identify distinguishing TCR V-J signatures, a discovery cohort of roughly 100 patients was used, comprising 40 to 45 with Graves' ophthalmopathy and some 60 with stable Graves' hyperthyroidism. Prospective prediction of ophthalmopathy was tested in an independent validation cohort consisting of under 20 hyperthyroidism patients and more than 15 patients who later progressed to ophthalmopathy. The 100 discovery patients were randomly divided into training and test sets at a 7:3 ratio. In addition, the study compared T-cell repertoires in thyroid tissue and in blood from roughly six Graves' hyperthyroidism patients. Once sampling was done, hyperthyroidism patients were given methimazole at a starting dose of 30 mg daily, whereas ophthalmopathy patients were given high-dose intravenous methylprednisolone. Libraries were constructed in a second round of multiplex PCR, after which size selection and purification were carried out. Libraries were sequenced paired-end with 100 bp reads on an Illumina HiSeq2000. SOAPnuke was used to process the raw data, throwing out any read that contained adapters or uncalled bases, had a mean Phred below 15, or lacked an exact constant-primer or identifier match. COPE v1.2.5 was used to merge the high-quality paired reads, and each unique nucleotide sequence was defined as a clonotype. MiTCR v1.1 was used to align clonotypes to the IMGT TRBV, TRBD and TRBJ reference segments. Analysis was restricted to V-J combinations with a frequency above 0.0001, which covered 99.2% of repertoires. A TCS score was defined as the ratio of F50 (clonal expansion) to E x V (chaos), with BLOSUM62-based TCRdist applied between CDR3 peptides within each V-J. Welch's t-statistics and random forest reduced fewer than 600 V-J features to fewer than 15, which were used in a naive Bayes classifier (R e1071). Sample size was not statistically predetermined, and blinding of investigators to group allocation was not performed. The paper describes TCR Vbeta CDR3 sequencing of 120 to 150 peripheral blood samples, made up of 43 ophthalmopathy patients, roughly 75 hyperthyroidism patients and roughly 17 progressor patients.

This TCR derives from a woman in her late teens or twenties with Graves disease. Donor details come from another sample of the same person, matched by shared clones. Here the sequenced sample was peripheral blood mononuclear cells (PBMCs), taken at new diagnosis, from a patient treated with antithyroid drugs. The sequence joins TRBV28 to TRBJ2-5; the best D guess is TRBD2, with 6 bases matching. The nucleotide sequence reads TGTGCCAGCAGTTTACCGGGAGCTGCCCAAGAGACCCAGTACTTC. This sequence encodes CASSLPGAAQETQYF.